In this sample, the clone carrying this T cell receptor (beta chain) turned up a few times. The data were obtained in a study of brain T cells in children with intractable seizures. Only in-frame clones appear in the TCRdb table, and some are missing; sequencing was by immunoSEQ multiplex PCR. The sample includes about 8,000 clones, around 67% seen only once; the top ten take roughly 9%. Sequencing was limited to surgery cases with top T cell transcript signatures in brain tissue. Trimming cost V 10 bases and J 1 base, with 7 bases left between them. The V gene's germline CDR1 is MNHNS and CDR2 SASEGT. The length of the CDR3 is 12 residues.

The gene calls are TRBV6-1 and TRBJ2-2; D is undetermined. Material: resected brain tissue, obtained at surgery. The receptor was derived from a boy younger than two with tuberous sclerosis and intractable seizures. The CDR3 DNA is TGTGCCACGTTAGTGAACACCGGGGAGCTGTTTTTT. This codes for CATLVNTGELFF.